This TCR beta chain was found in a study of T-cell reconstitution after alpha-beta-depleted transplantation in children. Researchers prepared the TCRbeta library using unique molecular identifiers, the study reports. TCRdb recomputed calls from the PCR reads with MiXCR, one row per CDR3 protein. The table shows 200,000 to 250,000 distinct CDR3 sequences, with roughly a tenth occurring only once. The CDR3 loop spans 18 amino acids. The V gene's germline CDR1 is LGHNA and CDR2 YSLEER. V lost 0 bases, J lost 0 bases, and 9 bases stayed unmatched. This receptor was taken from a human donor who donated a stem cell graft to a child with acute lymphoblastic leukemia. The V gene is TRBV4-3, the J gene TRBJ2-7; 9 bases are a match to TRBD1. Source: PBMCs from the stem cell graft donor, taken from the stem cell graft. CDR3 residues: CASSQEKAGTGPSYEQYF. CDR3 bases: TGCGCCAGCAGCCAAGAGAAAGCCGGGACAGGGCCCTCCTACGAGCAGTACTTC.